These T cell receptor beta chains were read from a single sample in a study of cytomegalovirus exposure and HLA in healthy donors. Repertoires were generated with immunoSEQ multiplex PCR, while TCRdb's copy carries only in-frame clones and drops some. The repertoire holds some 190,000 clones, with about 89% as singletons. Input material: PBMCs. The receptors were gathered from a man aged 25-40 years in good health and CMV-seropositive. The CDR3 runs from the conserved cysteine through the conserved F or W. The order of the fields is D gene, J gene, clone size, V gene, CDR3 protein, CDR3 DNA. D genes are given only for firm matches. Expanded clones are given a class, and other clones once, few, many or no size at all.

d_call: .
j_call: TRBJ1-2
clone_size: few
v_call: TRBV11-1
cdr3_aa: CASSLGIWQGPWNYGYTF
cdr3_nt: TGTGCCAGCAGCTTAGGGATATGGCAGGGGCCTTGGAACTATGGCTACACCTTC

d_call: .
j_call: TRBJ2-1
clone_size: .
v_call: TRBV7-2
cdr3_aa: CASSGRRGPDNEQFF
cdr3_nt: TGTGCCAGCAGCGGGCGCCGTGGGCCCGACAATGAGCAGTTCTTC

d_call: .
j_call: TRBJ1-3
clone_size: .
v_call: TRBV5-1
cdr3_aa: CASSLGDSGNTIYF
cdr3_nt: TGCGCCAGCAGCTTGGGAGACTCTGGAAACACCATATATTTT

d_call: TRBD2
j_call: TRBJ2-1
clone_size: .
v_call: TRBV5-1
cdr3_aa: CASSPLLATPGNEQFF
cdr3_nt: TGCGCCAGCAGCCCCTTACTAGCGACCCCTGGGAATGAGCAGTTCTTC

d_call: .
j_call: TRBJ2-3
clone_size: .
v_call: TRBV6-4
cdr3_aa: CASSPESGTDTQYF
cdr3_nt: TGTGCCAGCAGTCCCGAGTCGGGCACAGATACGCAGTATTTT

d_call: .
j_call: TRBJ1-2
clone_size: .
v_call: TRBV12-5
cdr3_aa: CASDPEGAGNYGYTF
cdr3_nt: TGTGCTAGTGACCCCGAGGGCGCGGGTAACTATGGCTACACCTTC

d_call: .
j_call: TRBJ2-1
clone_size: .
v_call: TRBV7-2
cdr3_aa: CASSRHQQPNNEQFF
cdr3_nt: TGTGCCAGCAGCCGCCACCAGCAGCCCAACAATGAGCAGTTCTTC

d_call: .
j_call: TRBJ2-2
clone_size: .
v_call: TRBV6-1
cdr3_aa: CASSVGASSNTGELFF
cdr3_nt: TGTGCCAGCAGTGTAGGGGCGAGTTCGAACACCGGGGAGCTGTTTTTT

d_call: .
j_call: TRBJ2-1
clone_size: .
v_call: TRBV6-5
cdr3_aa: CASSYGSFGNNEQFF
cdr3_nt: TGTGCCAGCAGTTACGGGAGTTTTGGAAACAATGAGCAGTTCTTC

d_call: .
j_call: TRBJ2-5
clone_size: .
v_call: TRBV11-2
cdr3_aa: CASSLDRGRLETQYF
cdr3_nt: TGTGCCAGCAGCTTAGATCGGGGTAGGCTGGAGACCCAGTACTTC

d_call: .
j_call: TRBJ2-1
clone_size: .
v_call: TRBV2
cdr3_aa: CASSRDTVDNEQFF
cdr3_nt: TGTGCCAGCAGTCGCGACACGGTGGACAATGAGCAGTTCTTC

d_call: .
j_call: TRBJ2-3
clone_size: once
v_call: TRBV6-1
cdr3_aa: CASTWRGVGSDTQYF
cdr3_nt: TGTGCCAGCACGTGGAGGGGAGTAGGTTCAGATACGCAGTATTTT

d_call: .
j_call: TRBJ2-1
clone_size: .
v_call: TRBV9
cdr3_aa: CASSVALYNEQFF
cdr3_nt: TGTGCCAGCAGCGTAGCCCTGTACAATGAGCAGTTCTTC

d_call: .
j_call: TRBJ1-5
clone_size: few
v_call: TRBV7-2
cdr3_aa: CASSPAGLGVGPQHF
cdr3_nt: TGTGCCAGCAGTCCGGCGGGGTTGGGGGTCGGGCCCCAGCATTTT

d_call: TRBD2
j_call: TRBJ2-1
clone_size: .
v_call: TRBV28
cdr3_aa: CASSSRPSGINEQFF
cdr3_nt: TGTGCCAGCAGTTCTAGGCCTAGCGGGATCAATGAGCAGTTCTTC

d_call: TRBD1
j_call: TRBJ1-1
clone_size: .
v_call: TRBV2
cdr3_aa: CASTRDRGEVYTEAFF
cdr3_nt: TGTGCCAGCACCCGGGACAGGGGGGAGGTGTACACTGAAGCTTTCTTT

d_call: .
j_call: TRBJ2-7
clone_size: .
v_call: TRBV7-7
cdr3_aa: CASSLGLREHEQYF
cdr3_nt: TGTGCCAGCAGCTTAGGACTACGGGAACACGAGCAGTACTTC

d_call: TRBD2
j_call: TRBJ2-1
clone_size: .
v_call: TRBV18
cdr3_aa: CASSSTGTIRYNEQFF
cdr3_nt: TGTGCCAGCTCATCGACCGGGACTATCCGCTACAATGAGCAGTTCTTC

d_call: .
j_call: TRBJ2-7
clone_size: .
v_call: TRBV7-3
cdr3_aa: CASSGTGSGKQYF
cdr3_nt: TGTGCCAGCAGCGGAACAGGGTCGGGGAAGCAGTACTTC

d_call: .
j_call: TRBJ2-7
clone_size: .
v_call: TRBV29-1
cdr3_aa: CSVELSVPGEQYF
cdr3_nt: TGCAGCGTTGAATTGTCAGTTCCAGGCGAGCAGTACTTC

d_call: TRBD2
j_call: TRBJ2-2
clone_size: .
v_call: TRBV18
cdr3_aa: CASSLGLDTGELFF
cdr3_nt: TGTGCCAGCTCACTTGGACTAGACACCGGGGAGCTGTTTTTT

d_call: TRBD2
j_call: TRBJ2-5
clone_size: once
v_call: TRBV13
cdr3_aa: CASSLVASGVMETQYF
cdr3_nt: TGTGCCAGCAGCTTAGTGGCTAGCGGGGTAATGGAGACCCAGTACTTC

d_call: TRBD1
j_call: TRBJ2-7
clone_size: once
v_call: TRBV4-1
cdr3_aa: CASSPGDRGVYEQYF
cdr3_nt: TGCGCCAGCAGCCCAGGGGACAGGGGAGTCTACGAGCAGTACTTC

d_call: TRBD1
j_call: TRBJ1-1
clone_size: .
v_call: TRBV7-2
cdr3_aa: CASSLRTGHYMNTEAFF
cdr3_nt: TGTGCCAGCAGCCTGCGGACAGGTCATTATATGAACACTGAAGCTTTCTTT

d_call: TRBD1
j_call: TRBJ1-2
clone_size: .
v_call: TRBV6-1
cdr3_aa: CAARGTGAKNYGYTF
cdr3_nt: TGTGCCGCCCGGGGGACAGGGGCCAAAAACTATGGCTACACCTTC

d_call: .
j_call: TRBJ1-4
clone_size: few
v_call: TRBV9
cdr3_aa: CASSSHPGQNEKLFF
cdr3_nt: TGTGCCAGCAGCTCCCATCCTGGACAGAATGAAAAACTGTTTTTT

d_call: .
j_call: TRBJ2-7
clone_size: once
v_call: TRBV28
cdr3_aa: CASRGQGSVRDEQYF
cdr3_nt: TGTGCCAGCAGGGGGCAGGGGAGCGTCCGGGACGAGCAGTACTTC

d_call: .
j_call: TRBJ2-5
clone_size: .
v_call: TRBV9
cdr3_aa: CASSAGDNPSETQYF
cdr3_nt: TGTGCCAGCAGCGCCGGGGACAACCCATCGGAGACCCAGTACTTC

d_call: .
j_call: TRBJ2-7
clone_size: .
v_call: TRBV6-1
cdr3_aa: CASSYLLEQYF
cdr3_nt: TGTGCCAGCAGTTACCTGTTGGAGCAGTACTTC

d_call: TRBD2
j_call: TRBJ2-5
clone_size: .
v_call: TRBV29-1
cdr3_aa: CSVAAGGLGETQYF
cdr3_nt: TGCAGCGTGGCCGCGGGGGGGCTGGGAGAGACCCAGTACTTC

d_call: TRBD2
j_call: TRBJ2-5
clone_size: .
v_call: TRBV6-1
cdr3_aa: CASGLTSGRKTQYF
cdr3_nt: TGTGCCAGCGGATTAACTAGCGGGAGGAAGACCCAGTACTTC

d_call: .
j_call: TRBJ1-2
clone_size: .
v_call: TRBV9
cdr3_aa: CASSVQNSYGYTF
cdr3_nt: TGTGCCAGCAGCGTACAGAACTCCTATGGCTACACCTTC

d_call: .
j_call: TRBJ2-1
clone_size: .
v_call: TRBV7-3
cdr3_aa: CASSLTEGFNEQFF
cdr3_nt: TGTGCCAGCAGCTTAACTGAAGGCTTCAATGAGCAGTTCTTC

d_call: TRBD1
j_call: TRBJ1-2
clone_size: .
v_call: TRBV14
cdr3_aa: CASSLWDRRDGYTF
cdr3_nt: TGTGCCAGCAGCCTCTGGGACAGGCGGGATGGCTACACCTTC

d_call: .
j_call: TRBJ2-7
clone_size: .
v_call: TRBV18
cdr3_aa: CASSPRQAEQYF
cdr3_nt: TGTGCCAGCTCACCAAGGCAGGCCGAGCAGTACTTC

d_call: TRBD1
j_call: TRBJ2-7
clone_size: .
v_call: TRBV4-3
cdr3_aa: CASSPNRGAYEQYF
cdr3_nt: TGCGCCAGCAGCCCAAACAGGGGGGCCTACGAGCAGTACTTC

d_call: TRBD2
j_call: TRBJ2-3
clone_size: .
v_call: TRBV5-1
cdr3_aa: CASRPGGNTDTQYF
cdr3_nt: TGCGCCAGCAGGCCGGGGGGGAACACAGATACGCAGTATTTT

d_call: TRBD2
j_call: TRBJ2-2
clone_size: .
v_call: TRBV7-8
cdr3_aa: CASSLVGLAGAGELFF
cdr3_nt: TGTGCCAGCAGCTTAGTCGGACTAGCGGGGGCCGGGGAGCTGTTTTTT

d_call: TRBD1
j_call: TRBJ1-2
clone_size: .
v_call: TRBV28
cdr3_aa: CASSFRGRDYGYTF
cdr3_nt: TGTGCCAGCAGTTTCAGGGGGCGCGACTATGGCTACACCTTC

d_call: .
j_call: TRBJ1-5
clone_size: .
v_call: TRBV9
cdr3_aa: CASSVGSLNQPQHF
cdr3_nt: TGTGCCAGCAGCGTAGGTAGTCTCAATCAGCCCCAGCATTTT

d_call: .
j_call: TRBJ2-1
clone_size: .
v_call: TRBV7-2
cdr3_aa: CASSLGGTEQFF
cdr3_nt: TGTGCCAGCAGCTTAGGGGGTACCGAGCAGTTCTTC

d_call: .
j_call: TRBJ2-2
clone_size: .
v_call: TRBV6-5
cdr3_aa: CASSPGLHTGELFF
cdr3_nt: TGTGCCAGCAGTCCGGGACTCCACACCGGGGAGCTGTTTTTT

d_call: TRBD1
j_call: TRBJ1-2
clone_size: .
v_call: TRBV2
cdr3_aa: CASRARDSYGYTF
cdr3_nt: TGTGCCAGCAGGGCGCGGGACAGCTATGGCTACACCTTC

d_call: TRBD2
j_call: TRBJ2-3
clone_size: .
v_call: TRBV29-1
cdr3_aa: CSEIELAGGPSDTQYF
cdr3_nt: TGCAGCGAGATAGAACTAGCGGGGGGGCCGAGCGATACGCAGTATTTT

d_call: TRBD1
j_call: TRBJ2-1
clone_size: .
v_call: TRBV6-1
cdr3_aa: CASSELRTGVEQFF
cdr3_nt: TGTGCCAGCAGTGAATTGAGGACAGGCGTAGAGCAGTTCTTC

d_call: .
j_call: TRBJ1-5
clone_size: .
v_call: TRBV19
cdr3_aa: CASSIRGSGGIGNQPQHF
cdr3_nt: TGTGCCAGTAGTATCCGGGGGTCGGGGGGTATAGGCAATCAGCCCCAGCATTTT

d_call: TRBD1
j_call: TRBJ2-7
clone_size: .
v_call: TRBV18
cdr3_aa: CASSPGQGATYEQYF
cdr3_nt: TGTGCCAGCTCACCGGGGCAGGGGGCGACGTACGAGCAGTACTTC

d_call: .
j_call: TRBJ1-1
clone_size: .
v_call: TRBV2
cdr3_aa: CASRGVNMNTEAFF
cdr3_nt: TGTGCCAGCAGGGGTGTAAACATGAACACTGAAGCTTTCTTT

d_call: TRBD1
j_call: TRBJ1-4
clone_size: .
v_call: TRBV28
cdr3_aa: CASSLGTGSEKLFF
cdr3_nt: TGTGCCAGCAGCTTGGGGACAGGGAGCGAAAAACTGTTTTTT

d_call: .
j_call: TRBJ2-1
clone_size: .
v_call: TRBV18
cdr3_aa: CASSPGTLGEQFF
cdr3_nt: TGTGCCAGCTCACCGGGGACATTGGGTGAGCAGTTCTTC

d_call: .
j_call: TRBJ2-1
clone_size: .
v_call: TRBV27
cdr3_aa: CASSLRIREGVNEQFF
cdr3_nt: TGTGCCAGCAGTTTAAGGATTAGGGAGGGGGTCAATGAGCAGTTCTTC

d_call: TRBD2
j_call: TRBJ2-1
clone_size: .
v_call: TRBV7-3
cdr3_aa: CASSPRLAPYNEQFF
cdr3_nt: TGTGCCAGCAGCCCACGACTAGCGCCCTACAATGAGCAGTTCTTC

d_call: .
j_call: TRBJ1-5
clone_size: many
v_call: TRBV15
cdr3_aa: CATSTGGQYNQPQHF
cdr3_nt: TGTGCCACCAGCACAGGAGGACAGTACAATCAGCCCCAGCATTTT

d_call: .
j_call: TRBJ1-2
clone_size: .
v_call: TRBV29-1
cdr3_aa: CSVGQGHYGYTF
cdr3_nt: TGCAGCGTCGGGCAGGGGCACTATGGCTACACCTTC

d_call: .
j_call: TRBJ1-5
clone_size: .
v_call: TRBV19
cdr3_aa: CASSEVGSSAGQPQHF
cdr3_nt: TGTGCCAGTAGCGAAGTGGGCTCCTCAGCAGGACAGCCCCAGCATTTT

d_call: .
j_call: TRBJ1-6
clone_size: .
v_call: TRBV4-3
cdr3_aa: CASSQEGRVDSPLHF
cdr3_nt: TGCGCCAGCAGCCAAGAAGGCAGAGTTGATTCACCCCTCCACTTT

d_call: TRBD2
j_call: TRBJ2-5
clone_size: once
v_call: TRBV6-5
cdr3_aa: CASSYQGLAGETQYF
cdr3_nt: TGTGCCAGCAGTTACCAGGGACTAGCGGGGGAGACCCAGTACTTC

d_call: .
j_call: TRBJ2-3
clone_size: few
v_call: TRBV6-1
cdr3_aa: CASSLQGTRTDTQYF
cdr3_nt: TGTGCCAGCAGTTTACAGGGGACTCGCACAGATACGCAGTATTTT

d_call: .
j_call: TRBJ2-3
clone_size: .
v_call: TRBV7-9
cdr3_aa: CASSLTSTSQQYF
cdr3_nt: TGTGCCAGCAGCTTAACTTCGACTAGTCAGCAGTATTTT

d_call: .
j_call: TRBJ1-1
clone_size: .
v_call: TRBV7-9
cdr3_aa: CASSLKGPEAFF
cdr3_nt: TGTGCCAGCAGCTTAAAGGGCCCGGAAGCTTTCTTT